This T cell receptor beta chain was observed in a study of CD8 T cells in ankylosing spondylitis. Notes on the study in general: Blood of patients with ankylosing spondylitis appeared to be characterized by a TCR beta motif of eight highly homologous variants.

Generation of TCR beta libraries employed quantitative 5'-RACE incorporating molecular barcodes. TCRdb itself ran the 5' RACE reads through MiXCR, one entry per CDR3 protein. The data contain 500,000 to 650,000 distinct CDR3 sequences, less than 6% of them seen just once; the ten biggest clones take up around 3.4%. In this sample, this clonotype turned up many times. Its specificity is unknown. The TCR sequence derives from a male donor with ankylosing spondylitis. Sequenced sample: blood, either unsorted or a sorted T cell fraction (not recorded which).

CDR3 sequence (DNA): TGTGCCAGCTCACCAGTTGGAGGTGAAAAACTGTTTTTT. As protein: CASSPVGGEKLFF. The chain has TRBV18 and TRBJ1-4; no clear D gene. The CDR3 consists of 13 residues. Trimming shortened V by 2 bases and J by 7 bases, and 8 bases separated the two germline ends. From germline, CDR1 is KGHSH and CDR2 LQKENI.